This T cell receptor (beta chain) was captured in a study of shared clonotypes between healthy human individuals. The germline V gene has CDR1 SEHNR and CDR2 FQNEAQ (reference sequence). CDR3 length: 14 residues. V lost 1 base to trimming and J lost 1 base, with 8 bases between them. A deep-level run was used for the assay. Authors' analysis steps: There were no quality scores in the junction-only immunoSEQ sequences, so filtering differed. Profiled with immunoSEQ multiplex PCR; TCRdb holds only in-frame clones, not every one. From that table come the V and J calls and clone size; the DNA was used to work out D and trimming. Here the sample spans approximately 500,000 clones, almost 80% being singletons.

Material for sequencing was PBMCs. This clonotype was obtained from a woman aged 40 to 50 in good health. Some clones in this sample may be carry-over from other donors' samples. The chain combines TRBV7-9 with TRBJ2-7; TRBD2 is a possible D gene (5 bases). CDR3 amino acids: CASSLVGGSYEQYF. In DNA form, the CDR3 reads TGTGCCAGCAGCTTAGTTGGCGGGTCCTACGAGCAGTACTTC. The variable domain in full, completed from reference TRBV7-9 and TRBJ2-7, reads DTGVSQNPRHKITKRGQNVTFRCDPISEHNRLYWYRQTLGQGPEFLTYFQNEAQLEKSRLLSDRFSAERPKGSFSTLEIQRTEQGDSAMYLCASSLVGGSYEQYFGPGTRLTVT.